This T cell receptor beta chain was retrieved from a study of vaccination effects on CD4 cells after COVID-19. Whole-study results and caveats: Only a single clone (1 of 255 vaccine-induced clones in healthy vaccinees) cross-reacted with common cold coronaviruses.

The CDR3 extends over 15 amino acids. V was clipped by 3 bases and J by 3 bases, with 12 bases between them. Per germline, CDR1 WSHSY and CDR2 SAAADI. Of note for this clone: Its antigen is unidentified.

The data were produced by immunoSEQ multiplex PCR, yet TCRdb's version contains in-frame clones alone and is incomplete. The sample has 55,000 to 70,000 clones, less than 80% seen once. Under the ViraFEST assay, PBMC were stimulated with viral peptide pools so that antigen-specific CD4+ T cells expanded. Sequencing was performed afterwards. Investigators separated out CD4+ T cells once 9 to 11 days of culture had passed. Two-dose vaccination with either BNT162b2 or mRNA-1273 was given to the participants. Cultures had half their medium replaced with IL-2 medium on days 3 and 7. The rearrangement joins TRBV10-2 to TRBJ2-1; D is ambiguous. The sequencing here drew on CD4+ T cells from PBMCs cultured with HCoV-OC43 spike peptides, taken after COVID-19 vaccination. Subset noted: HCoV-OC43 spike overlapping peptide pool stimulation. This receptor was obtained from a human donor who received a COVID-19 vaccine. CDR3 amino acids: CASSEKLLGYNEQFF. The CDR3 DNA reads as TGCGCCAGCAGTGAAAAGTTGCTCGGCTACAATGAGCAGTTCTTC.